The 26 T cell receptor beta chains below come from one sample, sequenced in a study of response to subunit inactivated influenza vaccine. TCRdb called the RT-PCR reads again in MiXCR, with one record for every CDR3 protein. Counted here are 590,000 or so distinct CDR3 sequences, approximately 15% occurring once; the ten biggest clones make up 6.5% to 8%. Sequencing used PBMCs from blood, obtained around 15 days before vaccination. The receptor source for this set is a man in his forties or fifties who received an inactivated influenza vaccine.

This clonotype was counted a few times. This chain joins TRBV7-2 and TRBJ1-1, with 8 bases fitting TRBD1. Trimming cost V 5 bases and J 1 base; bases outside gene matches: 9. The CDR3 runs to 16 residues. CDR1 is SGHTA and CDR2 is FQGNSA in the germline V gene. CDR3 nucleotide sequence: TGTGCCAGCAGCCGGACAGGGTCAGATCCGAACACTGAAGCTTTCTTT. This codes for CASSRTGSDPNTEAFF.

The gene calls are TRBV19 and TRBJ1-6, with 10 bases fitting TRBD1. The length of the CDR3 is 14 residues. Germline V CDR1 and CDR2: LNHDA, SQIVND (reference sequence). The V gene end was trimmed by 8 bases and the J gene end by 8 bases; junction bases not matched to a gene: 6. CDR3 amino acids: CASATGGWDSPLHF. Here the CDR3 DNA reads TGTGCCAGTGCGACAGGGGGCTGGGATTCACCCCTCCACTTT.

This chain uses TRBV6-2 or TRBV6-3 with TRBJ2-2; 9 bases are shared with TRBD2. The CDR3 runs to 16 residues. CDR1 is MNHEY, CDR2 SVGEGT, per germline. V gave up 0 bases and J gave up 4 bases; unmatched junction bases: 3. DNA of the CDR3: TGTGCCAGCAGTTACTCTAGCGGGAGAGTCACCGGGGAGCTGTTTTTT. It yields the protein CASSYSSGRVTGELFF.

CDR3 residues: CSAGPPNTEAFF. CDR3 coding DNA: TGCAGCGCCGGACCTCCGAACACTGAAGCTTTCTTT. The chain carries TRBV29-1 and TRBJ1-1, with D unresolved. Looked up from germline, CDR1 is SQVTM and CDR2 is ANQGSEA. CDR3 size: 12 residues. The V end lost 7 bases, the J end lost 1 base, and 10 bases lay between the germline ends.

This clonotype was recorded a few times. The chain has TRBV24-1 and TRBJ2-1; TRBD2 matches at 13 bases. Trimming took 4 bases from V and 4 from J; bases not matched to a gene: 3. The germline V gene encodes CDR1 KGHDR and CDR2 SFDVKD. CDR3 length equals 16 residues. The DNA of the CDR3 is TGTGCCACCAGTGACGTGACTAGCGGGAGGTACAATGAGCAGTTCTTC. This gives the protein CATSDVTSGRYNEQFF.

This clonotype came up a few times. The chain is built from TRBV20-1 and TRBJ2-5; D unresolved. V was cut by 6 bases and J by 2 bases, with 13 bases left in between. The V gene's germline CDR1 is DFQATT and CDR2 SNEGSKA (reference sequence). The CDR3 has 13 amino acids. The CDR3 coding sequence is TGCAGTGCCCCAATCCCGGGTCAAGAGACCCAGTACTTC. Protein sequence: CSAPIPGQETQYF.

The DNA for the CDR3 is TGCGCCAGCAGCCAAGATTCGTATGGAAACACCATATATTTT. Translating gives CASSQDSYGNTIYF. This sequence joins TRBV4-3 and TRBJ1-3; no clear D gene. The germline V gene encodes CDR1 LGHNA and CDR2 YSLEER. The CDR3 runs 14 residues. V lost 0 bases, J lost 3 bases, and 6 bases lay in between.

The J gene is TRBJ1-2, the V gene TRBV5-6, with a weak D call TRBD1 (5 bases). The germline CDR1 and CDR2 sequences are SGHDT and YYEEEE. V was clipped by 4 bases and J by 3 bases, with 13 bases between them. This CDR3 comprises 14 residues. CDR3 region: CASSVSDRYYGYTF. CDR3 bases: TGTGCCAGCAGCGTCTCCGACAGATACTATGGCTACACCTTC.

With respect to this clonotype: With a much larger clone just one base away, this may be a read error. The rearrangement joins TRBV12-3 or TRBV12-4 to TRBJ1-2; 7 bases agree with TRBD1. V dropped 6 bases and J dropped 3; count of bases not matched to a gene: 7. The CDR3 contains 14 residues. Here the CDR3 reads CASRSPGTDYGYTF. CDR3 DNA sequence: TGTGCCAGCAGATCGCCGGGGACAGACTATGGCTACACCTTC.

This chain's CDR3 is CSVGGYYGYTF. The CDR3 DNA is TGCAGCGTAGGGGGTTACTATGGCTACACCTTC. This sequence joins TRBV29-1 and TRBJ1-2, with a possible D match to TRBD1 (6 bases). CDR1 is SQVTM, CDR2 ANQGSEA, per germline. Trimming shortened V by 6 bases and J by 3 bases, and 8 bases separated the two germline ends. The CDR3 is made up of 11 amino acids.

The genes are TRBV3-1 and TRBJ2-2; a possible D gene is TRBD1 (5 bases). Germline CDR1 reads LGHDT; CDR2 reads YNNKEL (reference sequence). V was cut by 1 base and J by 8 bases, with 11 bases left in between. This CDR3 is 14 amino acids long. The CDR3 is CASSQVVGAGELFF. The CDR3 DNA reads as TGTGCCAGCAGCCAAGTCGTAGGGGCAGGGGAGCTGTTTTTT.

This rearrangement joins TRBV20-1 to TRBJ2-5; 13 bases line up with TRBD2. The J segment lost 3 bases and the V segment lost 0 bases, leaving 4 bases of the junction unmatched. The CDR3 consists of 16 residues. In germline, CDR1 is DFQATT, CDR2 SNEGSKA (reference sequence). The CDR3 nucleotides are TGCAGTGCTAGAGATTTGACTAGCGGGAGGAAAGAGACCCAGTACTTC. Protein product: CSARDLTSGRKETQYF.

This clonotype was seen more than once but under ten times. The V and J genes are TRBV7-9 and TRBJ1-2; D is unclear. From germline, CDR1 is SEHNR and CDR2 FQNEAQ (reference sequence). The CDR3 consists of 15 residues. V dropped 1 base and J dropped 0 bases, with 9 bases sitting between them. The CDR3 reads CASSLGAPANYGYTF. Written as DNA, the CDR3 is TGTGCCAGCAGCTTAGGGGCACCAGCTAACTATGGCTACACCTTC.

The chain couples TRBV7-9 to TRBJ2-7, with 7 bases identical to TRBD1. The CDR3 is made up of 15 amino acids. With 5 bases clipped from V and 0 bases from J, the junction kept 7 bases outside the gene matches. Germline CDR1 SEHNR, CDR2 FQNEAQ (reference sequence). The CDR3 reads CASSPPGGSSYEQYF. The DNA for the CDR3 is TGTGCCAGCAGCCCCCCAGGGGGTAGCTCCTACGAGCAGTACTTC.

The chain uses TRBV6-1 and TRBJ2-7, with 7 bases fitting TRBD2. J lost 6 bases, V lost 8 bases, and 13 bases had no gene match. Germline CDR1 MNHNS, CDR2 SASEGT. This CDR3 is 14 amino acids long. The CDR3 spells CASRTSGGRSEQYF. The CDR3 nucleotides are TGTGCCAGCCGGACGTCGGGGGGAAGGTCCGAGCAGTACTTC.

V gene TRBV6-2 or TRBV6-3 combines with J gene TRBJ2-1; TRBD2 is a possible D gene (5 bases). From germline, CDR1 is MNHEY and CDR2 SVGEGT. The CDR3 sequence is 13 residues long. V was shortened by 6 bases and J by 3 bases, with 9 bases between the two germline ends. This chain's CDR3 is CASSKEVYNEQFF. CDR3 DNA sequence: TGTGCCAGCAGCAAGGAGGTCTACAATGAGCAGTTCTTC.

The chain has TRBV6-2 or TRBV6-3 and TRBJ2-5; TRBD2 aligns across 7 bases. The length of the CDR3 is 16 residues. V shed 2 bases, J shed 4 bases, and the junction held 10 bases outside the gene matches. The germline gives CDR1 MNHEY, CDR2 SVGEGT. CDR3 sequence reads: CASSYRGLENSETQYF. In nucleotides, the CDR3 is TGTGCCAGCAGTTACCGCGGACTAGAAAATTCAGAGACCCAGTACTTC.

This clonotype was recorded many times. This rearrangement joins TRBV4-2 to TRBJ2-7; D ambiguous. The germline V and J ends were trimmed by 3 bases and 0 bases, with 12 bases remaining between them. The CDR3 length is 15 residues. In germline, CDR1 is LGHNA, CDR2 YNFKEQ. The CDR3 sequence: CASSHDGSSSYEQYF. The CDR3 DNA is TGTGCCAGCAGCCATGACGGATCCTCCTCCTACGAGCAGTACTTC.

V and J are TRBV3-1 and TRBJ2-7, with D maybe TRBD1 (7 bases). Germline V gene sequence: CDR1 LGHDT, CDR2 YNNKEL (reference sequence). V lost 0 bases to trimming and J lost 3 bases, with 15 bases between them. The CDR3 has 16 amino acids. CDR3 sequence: CASSQEGGQPNYEQYF. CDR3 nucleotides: TGTGCCAGCAGCCAAGAGGGGGGACAGCCAAACTACGAGCAGTACTTC.

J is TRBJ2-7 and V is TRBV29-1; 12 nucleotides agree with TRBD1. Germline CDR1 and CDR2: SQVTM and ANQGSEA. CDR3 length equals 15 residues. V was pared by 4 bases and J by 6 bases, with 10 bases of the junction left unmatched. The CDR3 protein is CSVVSSGTGGAEQYF. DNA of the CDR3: TGCAGCGTTGTAAGTTCCGGGACAGGGGGCGCCGAGCAGTACTTC.

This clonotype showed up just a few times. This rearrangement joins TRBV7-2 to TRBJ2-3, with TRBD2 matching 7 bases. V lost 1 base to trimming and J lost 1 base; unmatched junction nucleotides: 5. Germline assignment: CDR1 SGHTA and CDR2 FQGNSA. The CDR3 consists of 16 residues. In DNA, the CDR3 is TGTGCCAGCAGCTTAGGGCGGGGAGGGGGCACAGATACGCAGTATTTT. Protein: CASSLGRGGGTDTQYF.

CDR3 loop: CASSTGTGAWTGELFF. The CDR3 bases are TGTGCCAGCAGCACCGGGACAGGCGCGTGGACCGGGGAGCTGTTTTTT. J is TRBJ2-2 and V is TRBV7-9; 8 nucleotides match TRBD1. The V gene end was trimmed by 5 bases and the J gene end by 5 bases; junction bases not matched to a gene: 10. This CDR3 has 16 residues. In germline, CDR1 is SEHNR, CDR2 FQNEAQ (reference sequence).

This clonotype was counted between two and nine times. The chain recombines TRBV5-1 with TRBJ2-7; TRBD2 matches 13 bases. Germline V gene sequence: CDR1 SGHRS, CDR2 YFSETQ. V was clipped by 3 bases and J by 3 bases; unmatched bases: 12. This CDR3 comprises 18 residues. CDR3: CASSSGTSGITGLYEQYF. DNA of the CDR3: TGCGCCAGCAGCTCCGGGACTAGCGGGATAACGGGACTCTACGAGCAGTACTTC.

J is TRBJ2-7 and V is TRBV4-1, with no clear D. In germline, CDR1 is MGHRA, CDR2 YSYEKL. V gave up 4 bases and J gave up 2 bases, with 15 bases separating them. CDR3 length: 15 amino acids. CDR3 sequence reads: CASSLDRARTYEQYF. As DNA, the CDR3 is TGCGCCAGCAGCCTGGATCGCGCAAGAACCTACGAGCAGTACTTC.

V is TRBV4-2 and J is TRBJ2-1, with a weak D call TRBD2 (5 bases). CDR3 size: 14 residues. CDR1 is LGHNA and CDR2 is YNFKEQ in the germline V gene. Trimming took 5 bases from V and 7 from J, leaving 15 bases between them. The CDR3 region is CASSETRGWNEQFF. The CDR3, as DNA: TGTGCCAGCAGCGAAACCCGAGGGTGGAATGAGCAGTTCTTC.

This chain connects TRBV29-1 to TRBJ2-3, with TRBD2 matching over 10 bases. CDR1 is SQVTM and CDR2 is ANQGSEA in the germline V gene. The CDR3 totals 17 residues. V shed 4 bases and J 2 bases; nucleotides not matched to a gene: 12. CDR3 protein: CSVVIASGGPSTDTQYF. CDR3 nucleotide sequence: TGCAGCGTTGTAATTGCTAGCGGGGGTCCCTCCACAGATACGCAGTATTTT.